Presented here are 16 T cell receptor beta chains from one specimen sequenced in a study of cytomegalovirus exposure and HLA in healthy donors. PCR employed 60 Vbeta and 13 Jbeta primers. Measured with immunoSEQ multiplex PCR; TCRdb has only the in-frame clones, and not every one. The sample lists approximately 270,000 clones; about four fifths were seen once. The sample consisted of PBMCs. These receptors all stem from a girl aged 2-9 years in good health and CMV-seronegative.

J is TRBJ2-5 and V is TRBV5-4, with D tentatively TRBD2 (6 bases). The germline gives CDR1 SGHNT, CDR2 YYREEE (reference sequence). Trimming stripped 4 bases from V and 2 bases from J, with 18 bases between. The CDR3 contains 16 residues. The CDR3 bases are TGTGCCAGCAGCCTGGGGAGGTCCGTTATTCAAGAGACCCAGTACTTC. This encodes CASSLGRSVIQETQYF.

The table lists this clone with a few counts. The rearrangement joins TRBV7-9 to TRBJ1-4; D gene uncertain. V lost 8 bases to trimming and J lost 10 bases, with 8 bases between them. Germline CDR1 SEHNR, CDR2 FQNEAQ (reference sequence). The CDR3 totals 10 residues. CDR3 amino acids: CASYGGKLFF. The CDR3 bases are TGTGCCAGCTATGGAGGAAAACTGTTTTTT. The full variable domain, rest sourced from reference TRBV7-9 and TRBJ1-4, is DTGVSQNPRHKITKRGQNVTFRCDPISEHNRLYWYRQTLGQGPEFLTYFQNEAQLEKSRLLSDRFSAERPKGSFSTLEIQRTEQGDSAMYLCASYGGKLFFGSGTQLSVL.

The chain is built from TRBV6-5 and TRBJ1-6; 10 positions match TRBD1. V lost 5 bases to trimming and J lost 8 bases; unmatched junction nucleotides: 6. The CDR3 has 15 amino acids. Germline V gene lookup returns CDR1 MNHEY and CDR2 SVGAGI. The CDR3 region is CASSPDRGPDSPLHF. CDR3 nucleotide sequence: TGTGCCAGCAGTCCAGACAGGGGGCCAGATTCACCCCTCCACTTT.

There are a few counts of this clone. The V and J genes are TRBV4-2 and TRBJ2-7, with 8 bases aligning to TRBD2. The length of the CDR3 is 17 residues. J was trimmed by 5 bases and V by 0 bases; bases with no gene match: 12. Per the germline V gene, CDR1 is LGHNA and CDR2 is YNFKEQ. The CDR3 loop is CASSQEMGSGSSDEQYF. As DNA, the CDR3 is TGTGCCAGCAGCCAAGAGATGGGGAGCGGGAGCAGCGACGAGCAGTACTTC.

This chain uses TRBV10-1 with TRBJ2-7; TRBD1 agrees at 8 bases. Germline CDR1 is WNHNN and CDR2 is SYGVQD (reference sequence). CDR3 length: 13 residues. V lost 3 bases to trimming and J lost 5 bases; unmatched junction nucleotides: 3. DNA for the CDR3: TGCGCCAGCAGTGAAGGGGACAGGAACGAGCAGTACTTC. It encodes CASSEGDRNEQYF.

This sequence joins TRBV7-9 and TRBJ2-1, with TRBD2 matching over 7 bases. Germline CDR1 SEHNR, CDR2 FQNEAQ (reference sequence). Trimming took 2 bases from V and 9 from J; bases not matched to a gene: 13. The CDR3 runs to 16 residues. CDR3 region: CASSLRGTAGSVEQFF. CDR3 DNA: TGTGCCAGCAGCTTACGAGGTACAGCGGGATCTGTTGAGCAGTTCTTC.

This chain connects TRBV7-2 to TRBJ1-3, with 10 bases that match TRBD1. The germline V gene has CDR1 SGHTA and CDR2 FQGNSA. The J segment lost 4 bases and the V segment lost 5 bases, leaving 8 bases of the junction unmatched. The CDR3 runs to 16 residues. CDR3: CASSLAGTGVGNTIYF. In DNA form, the CDR3 reads TGTGCCAGCAGCCTTGCCGGGACAGGGGTAGGAAACACCATATATTTT.

The chain combines TRBV5-5 with TRBJ1-1; weak D call: TRBD1 (5 bases). CDR1 SGHKS and CDR2 YYEKEE come from the germline V gene (reference sequence). This CDR3 region has 17 residues. Trimming pared 1 base from V and 0 bases from J, leaving 16 bases between. CDR3: CASSLRGWGQVNTEAFF. Here the CDR3 DNA reads TGTGCCAGCAGCTTGAGGGGATGGGGTCAGGTGAACACTGAAGCTTTCTTT.

The CDR3, as DNA: TGTGCCAGCAGTGATGGACTTCTCCAAGAGACCCAGTACTTC. Its translation is CASSDGLLQETQYF. This rearrangement joins TRBV6-1 to TRBJ2-5, with D maybe TRBD2 (5 bases). Trimming cost V 3 bases and J 1 base, with 9 bases left between them. Germline loops: CDR1 MNHNS, CDR2 SASEGT. The CDR3 is made up of 14 amino acids.

The V gene is TRBV5-1, the J gene TRBJ2-5; TRBD2 agrees at 8 bases. The CDR3 runs to 18 residues. V shed 4 bases and J 0 bases; nucleotides not matched to a gene: 14. Germline CDR1 reads SGHRS; CDR2 reads YFSETQ. The CDR3: CASSRGSGGLSDQETQYF. CDR3 DNA sequence: TGCGCCAGCAGCAGGGGAAGCGGGGGCCTTTCTGACCAAGAGACCCAGTACTTC.

This clone has only a few counts. The chain carries TRBV9 and TRBJ2-5, with D perhaps matching TRBD1 (5 bases). Trimming shortened V by 4 bases and J by 5 bases, and 21 bases separated the two germline ends. The CDR3 spans 16 residues. Germline V gene sequence: CDR1 SGDLS, CDR2 YYNGEE. The CDR3 protein is CASSPCPIRVRETQYF. CDR3 in DNA: TGTGCCAGCAGCCCATGCCCGATCAGGGTAAGGGAGACCCAGTACTTC.

This chain links TRBV20-1 with TRBJ2-2, with D tentatively TRBD2 (5 bases). Germline assignment: CDR1 DFQATT and CDR2 SNEGSKA (reference sequence). The CDR3 is made up of 11 amino acids. Trimming cost V 1 base and J 8 bases, with 5 bases left between them. The chain's CDR3 is CSARGTGELFF. The CDR3 DNA reads as TGCAGTGCTAGAGGGACTGGGGAGCTGTTTTTT.

The chain combines TRBV2 with TRBJ1-1; 8 nucleotides line up with TRBD1. Germline V CDR1 and CDR2: SNHLY, FYNNEI. This CDR3 region has 16 residues. Germline trimming cut 4 bases from V and 0 bases from J; bases unmatched to any gene: 7. Here the CDR3 reads CASSGTGWRMNTEAFF. As DNA, the CDR3 is TGTGCCAGCAGTGGGACAGGGTGGCGTATGAACACTGAAGCTTTCTTT.

The V call is TRBV27, the J call TRBJ2-1; tentative D call: TRBD2 (6 bases). V lost 2 bases and J 5 bases, leaving 13 bases between the germline ends. The CDR3 consists of 15 residues. CDR1 and CDR2 from the germline V gene are MNHEY and SMNVEV (reference sequence). The DNA of the CDR3 is TGTGCCAGCAGTTTAGCGGGATTAATCAACAATGAGCAGTTCTTC. This encodes CASSLAGLINNEQFF.

This sequence joins TRBV4-1 and TRBJ2-7; 9 bases line up with TRBD2. V dropped 0 bases and J dropped 6; count of bases not matched to a gene: 15. The CDR3 length is 18 residues. The germline V gene has CDR1 MGHRA and CDR2 YSYEKL. The CDR3 nucleotides read TGCGCCAGCAGCCAAGATAGGAGGGGAGCGGGAGGCCCTGGCGAGCAGTACTTC. Amino acid sequence: CASSQDRRGAGGPGEQYF.

In this sample, this clone turned up once. The chain is built from TRBV27 and TRBJ2-5; D is undetermined. The J call is doubtful: the DNA matches TRBJ2-7 better. The CDR3 totals 14 residues. Germline CDR1 and CDR2: MNHEY and SMNVEV (reference sequence). The CDR3 spells CASSLGRGTYEQYF. The DNA of the CDR3 is TGTGCCAGCAGTTTAGGGCGTGGTACCTACGAGCAGTACTTC.